These 22 T cell receptor beta chains originate from one sample sequenced in a study of shared clonotypes between healthy human individuals (dated by TCRdb to 2020 to 2021). CD8 naive samples were obtained by positive selection for CCR7 among CD45RO-negative cells, yielding a CD45RA+CCR7+ population from which TemRA cells were excluded. The library was generated by the immunoSEQ multiplex PCR assay. Entries here come from immuneACCESS through TCRdb and include only in-frame sequences with V and J called. Some clones fail to appear in such tables; in the studies checked, an unresolved V gene covers under half of the shortfall, and the cause of the remainder is unknown. The sample contains nearly 2 million clones, about 95% of them found a single time. The ten largest clones take up roughly 1.2% of the sample. What was sequenced was naive CD8+ T cells sorted from blood. The cell subset or site label for this specimen denotes: CD45RA+CCR7+. The receptors shown here come from a man in his late teens or twenties in good health.

The V and J genes are TRBV30 and TRBJ1-6; D is uncertain. Per the germline V gene, CDR1 is GTSNPN and CDR2 is SVGIG (reference sequence). V lost 5 bases to trimming and J lost 0 bases, with 11 bases between them. The CDR3 sequence is 15 residues long. The CDR3 protein is CAWLEGYSYNSPLHF. The CDR3 DNA follows: TGTGCCTGGCTGGAAGGATACTCCTATAATTCACCCCTCCACTTT.

Concerning this clone: The germline gene is not matched at one end of the junction; a read error may be the cause. This rearrangement joins TRBV7-7 to TRBJ2-5; weak D call: TRBD2 (5 bases). From germline, CDR1 is SSHAT and CDR2 FNYEAQ (reference sequence). CDR3 length: 15 residues. Written as DNA, the CDR3 is TGTGCTAGCAGCTCCTCGCCGGGAAGAAAAGAGACCCAGTACTTC. It yields the protein CASSSSPGRKETQYF.

The chain couples TRBV9 to TRBJ1-1; maybe TRBD1 (5 bases). The germline CDR1 and CDR2 sequences are SGDLS and YYNGEE. The CDR3 is 15 amino acids. V was pared by 4 bases and J by 5 bases, with 18 bases between. CDR3 region: CASSPPRGEGTEAFF. The CDR3 coding sequence is TGTGCCAGCAGCCCCCCCCGAGGGGAAGGGACTGAAGCTTTCTTT.

The V gene is TRBV27, the J gene TRBJ2-5, with D perhaps matching TRBD1 or TRBD2 (5 bases each). The CDR3 is made up of 15 amino acids. Germline-derived CDR1 and CDR2 are MNHEY and SMNVEV (reference sequence). Trimming removed 4 bases from V and 0 bases from J, with 12 bases in between. The CDR3 is CASSYRGAYQETQYF. CDR3 nucleotide sequence: TGTGCCAGCAGTTACCGAGGGGCGTACCAAGAGACCCAGTACTTC.

The genes are TRBV28 and TRBJ2-5, with TRBD1 identical over 9 bases. This CDR3 has 15 residues. From germline, CDR1 is MDHEN and CDR2 SYDVKM. The J segment lost 5 bases and the V segment lost 5 bases, leaving 9 bases of the junction unmatched. The CDR3 DNA is TGTGCCAGCAGTACGTGGACAGGGGCATTGGAGACCCAGTACTTC. This codes for CASSTWTGALETQYF.

The chain employs TRBV15 and TRBJ1-2; D may be TRBD1 (5 bases). The CDR3 has 16 amino acids. Germline V gives CDR1 LNHNV, CDR2 YYDKDF (reference sequence). V shed 3 bases and J shed 1 base, with 15 bases lying between them. CDR3 bases: TGTGCCACCAGCAGGACCCTTGCGACAGATAACTATGGCTACACCTTC. It is translated as CATSRTLATDNYGYTF.

The rearrangement uses TRBV15 and TRBJ2-1; TRBD2 agrees at 7 bases. V lost 1 base, J lost 1 base, and 1 base stayed unmatched. Germline-derived CDR1 and CDR2 are LNHNV and YYDKDF (reference sequence). The CDR3 extends over 15 amino acids. In nucleotides, the CDR3 is TGTGCCACCAGCAGAGGTAGCGGGTCCTACAATGAGCAGTTCTTC. Protein: CATSRGSGSYNEQFF.

In its sample, this clone was seen a few times. The chain combines TRBV6-5 with TRBJ2-3, with TRBD2 matching over 7 bases. This CDR3 region has 16 residues. V was pared by 0 bases and J by 2 bases, with 5 bases of the junction left unmatched. Germline values: CDR1 MNHEY, CDR2 SVGAGI. This CDR3 is CASSYSAGASTDTQYF. Here the CDR3 DNA reads TGTGCCAGCAGTTACTCTGCGGGAGCATCCACAGATACGCAGTATTTT.

This sequence joins TRBV6-5 and TRBJ2-7; TRBD2 aligns across 8 bases. Trimming cost V 6 bases and J 4 bases; bases outside gene matches: 14. The CDR3 consists of 16 residues. Germline CDR1 is MNHEY and CDR2 is SVGAGI. The CDR3 spells CASRYDRGTSGYEQYF. Here the CDR3 DNA reads TGTGCCAGCAGATACGACCGGGGTACTAGCGGATACGAGCAGTACTTC.

Concerning this clone: The sample holds other DNA sequences that translate to the same CDR3. The chain is built from TRBV4-1 and TRBJ2-1; tentatively, D is TRBD2 (5 bases). The CDR3 is made up of 16 amino acids. The germline V gene encodes CDR1 MGHRA and CDR2 YSYEKL. The germline V and J ends were trimmed by 0 bases and 0 bases, with 9 bases remaining between them. CDR3 in DNA: TGCGCCAGCAGCCAAGAGAGGGCGAGCTCCTACAATGAGCAGTTCTTC. Protein: CASSQERASSYNEQFF.

This chain links TRBV30 with TRBJ1-1, with D uncertain. The germline CDR1 and CDR2 sequences are GTSNPN and SVGIG (reference sequence). V shed 2 bases and J shed 4 bases, with 11 bases lying between them. The CDR3 is 13 residues long. This CDR3 is CAWSQTDFTEAFF. The CDR3 bases are TGTGCCTGGAGTCAGACGGACTTCACTGAAGCTTTCTTT.

This clone was detected only a few times. This chain joins TRBV9 and TRBJ1-2; D remains unclear. V lost 0 bases and J 4 bases, leaving 10 bases between the germline ends. CDR3 length equals 14 residues. Germline V CDR1 and CDR2: SGDLS, YYNGEE. CDR3 sequence (DNA): TGTGCCAGCAGCGTAGATGCAGGACCCTATGGCTACACCTTC. This encodes CASSVDAGPYGYTF.

The chain recombines TRBV10-1 with TRBJ2-3; D perhaps matches TRBD2 (6 bases). Trimming took 5 bases from V and 6 from J, leaving 12 bases between them. Germline V CDR1 and CDR2: WNHNN, SYGVQD (reference sequence). The CDR3 sequence is 13 residues long. CDR3 nucleotides: TGCGCCAGCAGTTTAGCGGAACTGGATACGCAGTATTTT. Protein sequence: CASSLAELDTQYF.

The rearrangement uses TRBV6-1 and TRBJ2-5; 8 nucleotides align to TRBD2. The length of the CDR3 is 14 residues. The V gene's germline CDR1 is MNHNS and CDR2 SASEGT. V lost 10 bases and J lost 5; bases outside the gene matches: 12. Here the CDR3 DNA reads TGTGCCACCTCGGATCGGGGGGGCGCGGAGACCCAGTACTTC. Protein: CATSDRGGAETQYF.

The chain links TRBV7-9 to TRBJ2-7; a possible D gene is TRBD2 (6 bases). The CDR3 is 14 residues long. V was trimmed by 4 bases and J by 5 bases, leaving 15 bases between them. CDR1 and CDR2 (germline): SEHNR, FQNEAQ (reference sequence). The chain's CDR3 is CASSWGVGHDEQYF. The DNA of the CDR3 is TGTGCCAGCAGCTGGGGGGTCGGCCACGACGAGCAGTACTTC.

V and J are TRBV11-2 and TRBJ2-6, with D possibly called TRBD1 or TRBD2 (5 bases each). CDR3 size: 19 residues. The germline V gene encodes CDR1 SGHAT and CDR2 FQNNGV. The V and J ends lost 3 bases and 2 bases respectively, with 20 bases between them. The CDR3 DNA follows: TGTGCCAGCAGCTTTCTTCCCGGGACCCCAGGGCCTGGGGCCAACGTCCTGACTTTC. It translates to CASSFLPGTPGPGANVLTF.

J is TRBJ2-2 and V is TRBV27; the D is unclear. The CDR3 runs to 14 residues. Per germline, CDR1 MNHEY and CDR2 SMNVEV (reference sequence). V lost 7 bases, J lost 6 bases, and 15 bases lay in between. CDR3 coding DNA: TGTGCCAGCACGGAACTAACCCGGGCCGGGGAGCTGTTTTTT. Protein product: CASTELTRAGELFF.

The V gene is TRBV7-9, the J gene TRBJ1-6, with a weak D call TRBD1 (6 bases). Germline V gives CDR1 SEHNR, CDR2 FQNEAQ (reference sequence). V was trimmed by 3 bases and J by 0 bases, leaving 12 bases between them. This CDR3 is built from 17 residues. CDR3 DNA: TGTGCCAGCAGCTTGGAAGGGGGGGACTCCTATAATTCACCCCTCCACTTT. Its translation is CASSLEGGDSYNSPLHF.

A remark on this clone: Other DNA sequences in the sample encode the same CDR3. The chain carries TRBV27 and TRBJ2-1; D is undetermined. Germline V gene data show CDR1 as MNHEY and CDR2 as SMNVEV (reference sequence). The CDR3 has 13 residues. Trimming pared 2 bases from V and 4 bases from J, leaving 6 bases between. CDR3 sequence: CASSLDGYNEQFF. CDR3 sequence (DNA): TGTGCCAGCAGTTTAGACGGATACAATGAGCAGTTCTTC.

This chain connects TRBV6-1 to TRBJ2-7, with 7 bases lining up with TRBD1. With V trimmed by 2 bases and J by 3 bases, 7 bases remained unmatched. The CDR3 is made up of 15 amino acids. Germline-derived CDR1 and CDR2 are MNHNS and SASEGT. CDR3 sequence reads: CASSELVGGIYEQYF. In DNA, the CDR3 is TGTGCCAGCAGTGAACTCGTAGGGGGCATCTACGAGCAGTACTTC.

The chain employs TRBV28 and TRBJ2-4; 11 bases agree with TRBD2. Looked up from germline, CDR1 is MDHEN and CDR2 is SYDVKM. The J segment lost 9 bases and the V segment lost 5 bases, leaving 18 bases of the junction unmatched. CDR3 length: 18 residues. The CDR3 region has the DNA TGTGCCAGCAGTACCTATATAGCGGGGGGGAAGCGCTTTGGCATTCAGTACTTC. It specifies CASSTYIAGGKRFGIQYF.

This rearrangement joins TRBV27 to TRBJ2-7, with D maybe TRBD2 (5 bases). CDR3 size: 16 residues. Deletions cut 4 bases from V and 0 bases from J, with 16 bases between. Germline CDR1 is MNHEY and CDR2 is SMNVEV (reference sequence). This chain's CDR3 is CASSSSQEALSYEQYF. The CDR3 DNA follows: TGTGCCAGCAGTTCAAGCCAGGAGGCGCTCTCCTACGAGCAGTACTTC.